This entry lists 2 T cell receptor beta chains sequenced from one sample in a study of cytomegalovirus exposure and HLA in healthy donors. The primer mix had 60 Vbeta and 13 Jbeta primers. Method: immunoSEQ multiplex PCR; TCRdb's copy keeps in-frame clones and lacks some. The sample holds 130,000 or so clones, about 70% seen once. Sample: PBMCs. The receptors come from a male donor in good health and CMV-seronegative.

This clone has only one observation. The chain joins TRBV6-5 to TRBJ1-4, with 8 bases aligning to TRBD1. CDR1 MNHEY and CDR2 SVGAGI come from the germline V gene. The CDR3 has 15 residues. The V segment lost 6 bases and the J segment 5 bases; nucleotides outside the gene matches: 8. CDR3 amino acids: CASRPRQGMNEKLFF. CDR3 in DNA: TGTGCCAGCAGGCCCCGACAGGGGATGAATGAAAAACTGTTTTTT.

The DNA of the CDR3 is TGTGCCAGCAGCTTAGTTGGGACAGATAACACTGAAGCTTTCTTT. It encodes CASSLVGTDNTEAFF. V usage is TRBV11-1 and J usage is TRBJ1-1; 7 bases are shared with TRBD1. The CDR3 covers 15 residues. Losses at the gene ends were 1 base for V and 2 bases for J; bases not matched to a gene: 4. Germline-derived CDR1 and CDR2 are SGHAT and FQDESV (reference sequence).